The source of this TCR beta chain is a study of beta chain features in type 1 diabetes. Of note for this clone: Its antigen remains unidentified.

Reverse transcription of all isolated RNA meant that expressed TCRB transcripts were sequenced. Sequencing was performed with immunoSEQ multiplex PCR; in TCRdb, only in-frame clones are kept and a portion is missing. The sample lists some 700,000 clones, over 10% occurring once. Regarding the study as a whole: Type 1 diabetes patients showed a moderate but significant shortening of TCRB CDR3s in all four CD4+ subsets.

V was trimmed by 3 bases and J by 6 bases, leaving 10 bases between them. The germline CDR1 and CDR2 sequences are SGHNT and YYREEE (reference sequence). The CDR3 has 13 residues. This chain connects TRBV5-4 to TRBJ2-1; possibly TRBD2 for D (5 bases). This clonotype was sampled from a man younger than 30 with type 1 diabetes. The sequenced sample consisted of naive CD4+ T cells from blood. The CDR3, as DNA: TGTGCCAGCAGCTCCTCAGAGGGCAATGAGCAGTTCTTC. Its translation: CASSSSEGNEQFF. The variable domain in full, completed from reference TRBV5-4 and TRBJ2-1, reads ETGVTQSPTHLIKTRGQQVTLRCSSQSGHNTVSWYQQALGQGPQFIFQYYREEENGRGNFPPRFSGLQFPNYSSELNVNALELDDSALYLCASSSSEGNEQFFGPGTRLTVL.